This T cell receptor beta chain was found in a study of blood T cell repertoires in COVID-19. The repertoire was sequenced with immunoSEQ multiplex PCR; TCRdb's copy has only in-frame clones and lacks some. The sample holds 87,000 or so clones, over 75% seen once. This sequence was found in a woman between 65 and 79 years old with acute or convalescent COVID-19. The material sequenced was peripheral blood.

The DNA for the CDR3 is TGTGCCAGCACCCTCCGGCCCCGTCTAGCCGGACGGGCTGAAGCTTTCTTT. This encodes CASTLRPRLAGRAEAFF. This chain links TRBV28 with TRBJ1-1; D call uncertain. The CDR3 has 17 amino acids. The V end was cut by 7 bases, the J end by 6 bases, with 27 bases between. Looked up from germline, CDR1 is MDHEN and CDR2 is SYDVKM.